The 18 T cell receptor beta chains presented below share a single source sample, sequenced in a study of cytomegalovirus exposure and HLA in healthy donors. Use of 60 Vbeta and 13 Jbeta primers characterized the PCR. Sequencing was performed with immunoSEQ multiplex PCR; in TCRdb, only in-frame clones are kept and a portion is missing. Of 150,000 or so clones detected, 65% to 90% appear once; the ten largest clones hold under 8%. What was sequenced was PBMCs. These receptors all stem from a man aged 50-59 years in good health and CMV-seropositive.

This clone was seen a few times. The chain links TRBV5-1 to TRBJ1-3, with D perhaps TRBD1 (5 bases). This CDR3 is 15 amino acids long. Between the trimmed V and J ends, which lost 4 bases and 0 bases, there was a span of 11 bases. Germline V gives CDR1 SGHRS, CDR2 YFSETQ. The CDR3 bases are TGCGCCAGCAGCAAAACAGGCCCCTCTGGAAACACCATATATTTT. Encoded protein: CASSKTGPSGNTIYF. Looking up the rest from reference TRBV5-1 and TRBJ1-3 gives the full variable domain: KAGVTQTPRYLIKTRGQQVTLSCSPISGHRSVSWYQQTPGQGLQFLFEYFSETQRNKGNFPGRFSGRQFSNSRSEMNVSTLELGDSALYLCASSKTGPSGNTIYFGEGSWLTVV.

V and J are TRBV2 and TRBJ1-5; 7 nucleotides line up with TRBD1. The CDR3 sequence is 15 residues long. CDR1 and CDR2 (germline): SNHLY, FYNNEI. V lost 0 bases and J lost 3; bases outside the gene matches: 2. The DNA of the CDR3 is TGTGCCAGCAGTGAAGCAGGGGGCTACAATCAGCCCCAGCATTTT. As protein: CASSEAGGYNQPQHF.

The rearrangement links TRBV9 to TRBJ2-7; TRBD2 aligns across 12 bases. This CDR3 contains 15 residues. The germline V gene encodes CDR1 SGDLS and CDR2 YYNGEE. Unmatched junction bases numbered 5, after V lost 4 bases and J lost 3 bases. This CDR3 reads CASSSRLAGDYEQYV. The CDR3 DNA is TGTGCCAGCAGCTCCAGACTAGCGGGGGACTACGAGCAGTACGTC.

J is TRBJ2-3 and V is TRBV29-1; 10 nucleotides match TRBD2. The J segment lost 11 bases and the V segment lost 5 bases, leaving 10 bases of the junction unmatched. Germline lookup yields CDR1 SQVTM and CDR2 ANQGSEA. This CDR3 is 13 amino acids long. CDR3 DNA sequence: TGCAGCGTTCTAGCGGGAGTTGGTTCCGGGCAGTATTTT. Protein product: CSVLAGVGSGQYF.

The chain carries TRBV18 and TRBJ1-3; the D gene is possibly TRBD1 (5 bases). The CDR3 spans 15 residues. Trimming removed 4 bases at V and 0 bases at J, with 10 bases between. Germline values: CDR1 KGHSH, CDR2 LQKENI. The CDR3 bases are TGTGCCAGCTCACATAGACAGCGCTCTGGAAACACCATATATTTT. Translating it yields CASSHRQRSGNTIYF.

The CDR3 DNA is TGTGCCAGCAGCCAAGGACTAGCGGGAGGGCTAGCCAAAAACATTCAGTACTTC. The encoded protein is CASSQGLAGGLAKNIQYF. V gene TRBV4-2 combines with J gene TRBJ2-4, with TRBD2 matching 14 bases. Germline V gives CDR1 LGHNA, CDR2 YNFKEQ. J gave up 0 bases and V 1 base, and 2 bases lay outside the gene matches. This CDR3 comprises 18 residues.

The gene calls are TRBV10-1 and TRBJ1-3; 7 positions agree with TRBD1. This CDR3 is 13 amino acids long. CDR1 WNHNN and CDR2 SYGVQD come from the germline V gene (reference sequence). V shed 6 bases and J 2 bases; nucleotides not matched to a gene: 1. Here the CDR3 DNA reads TGCGCCAGCAGCCAGGGGGCTGGAAACACCATATATTTT. Translated, it gives CASSQGAGNTIYF.

This clone was recorded once. This chain connects TRBV25-1 to TRBJ1-2; 7 bases fit TRBD1. The V and J ends lost 8 bases and 8 bases, in that order; junction bases with no gene match: 11. CDR1 is MGHDK and CDR2 is SYGVNS in the germline V gene. The CDR3 is made up of 13 amino acids. The chain's CDR3 is CASGPGGKGGYTF. The CDR3 coding sequence is TGTGCCAGCGGCCCAGGGGGAAAGGGAGGCTACACCTTC.

This chain links TRBV15 with TRBJ1-5; D is undetermined. CDR3 length equals 15 residues. Deletions cut 1 base from V and 0 bases from J, with 7 bases between. Germline V gene sequence: CDR1 LNHNV, CDR2 YYDKDF (reference sequence). The CDR3 DNA is TGTGCCACCAGCAGAGCGGGGAATAGCAATCAGCCCCAGCATTTT. It yields the protein CATSRAGNSNQPQHF.

The rearrangement links TRBV5-1 to TRBJ1-4, with 10 bases aligning to TRBD1. The CDR3 sequence is 16 residues long. From germline, CDR1 is SGHRS and CDR2 YFSETQ. V lost 0 bases and J lost 3; bases outside the gene matches: 2. The CDR3 sequence: CASSLAGTGANEKLFF. The CDR3 region has the DNA TGCGCCAGCAGCTTGGCCGGGACAGGGGCTAATGAAAAACTGTTTTTT.

This clone occurred once. The V call is TRBV14, the J call TRBJ1-2; D perhaps matches TRBD1 (5 bases). Germline values: CDR1 SGHDN, CDR2 FVKESK. Trimming removed 4 bases at V and 7 bases at J, with 22 bases between. This CDR3 contains 16 residues. DNA for the CDR3: TGTGCCAGCAGCCCTTCACCGCAGGGTTCGTACTCTGGCTACACCTTC. It specifies CASSPSPQGSYSGYTF.

The chain recombines TRBV5-1 with TRBJ1-3, with TRBD1 as a possible D gene (5 bases). Germline V gene data show CDR1 as SGHRS and CDR2 as YFSETQ. Trimming cost V 4 bases and J 0 bases, with 11 bases left between them. This CDR3 is built from 15 residues. The CDR3: CASSGGAVSGNTIYF. The DNA for the CDR3 is TGCGCCAGCAGCGGAGGGGCCGTCTCTGGAAACACCATATATTTT.

This chain uses TRBV29-1 with TRBJ2-3; TRBD2 agrees at 9 bases. This CDR3 is built from 15 residues. V shed 6 bases, J shed 4 bases, and the junction held 11 bases outside the gene matches. Per the germline V gene, CDR1 is SQVTM and CDR2 is ANQGSEA. CDR3 loop: CSVLGVAGGPDTQYF. In DNA, the CDR3 is TGCAGCGTCCTCGGGGTGGCGGGAGGGCCAGATACGCAGTATTTT.

The rearrangement joins TRBV18 to TRBJ1-4; weak D call: TRBD1 (5 bases). V was pared by 2 bases and J by 7 bases, with 8 bases between. This CDR3 has 13 amino acids. Per the germline V gene, CDR1 is KGHSH and CDR2 is LQKENI. CDR3 sequence: CASSPNQGEKLFF. Here the CDR3 DNA reads TGTGCCAGCTCACCAAACCAGGGTGAAAAACTGTTTTTT.

The J gene is TRBJ2-3, the V gene TRBV7-6, with 15 bases matching TRBD2. With V trimmed by 5 bases and J by 0 bases, 6 bases remained unmatched. The CDR3 runs to 18 residues. CDR1 and CDR2 from the germline V gene are SGHVS and FNYEAQ. CDR3 nucleotides: TGTGCCAGCAGCCGTGGACTAGCGGGGGGGACTAGCACAGATACGCAGTATTTT. It codes for CASSRGLAGGTSTDTQYF.

V and J are TRBV29-1 and TRBJ1-2; 7 bases are shared with TRBD1. The CDR3 covers 13 residues. Germline lookup yields CDR1 SQVTM and CDR2 ANQGSEA. Losses at the gene ends were 4 bases for V and 4 bases for J; bases not matched to a gene: 6. CDR3 in DNA: TGCAGCGTTGGCCCCGACAGGGCCTATGGCTACACCTTC. Encoded protein: CSVGPDRAYGYTF.

The chain links TRBV27 to TRBJ1-5, with D tentatively TRBD1 (5 bases). Germline V lookup: CDR1 MNHEY, CDR2 SMNVEV (reference sequence). This CDR3 has 13 residues. With 5 bases removed from V and 6 bases from J, the gap between germline ends came to 11 bases. The CDR3 DNA reads as TGTGCCAGCAGTATTCAGGGTGGTCAGCCCCAGCATTTT. Its translation is CASSIQGGQPQHF.

V gene TRBV29-1 combines with J gene TRBJ2-3; TRBD2 might be the D (5 bases). CDR1 is SQVTM, CDR2 ANQGSEA, per germline. There are 16 residues in the CDR3. The V and J ends lost 2 bases and 0 bases respectively, with 15 bases between them. The CDR3 DNA follows: TGCAGCGTTGAAACCGGTCGGGGAACTAGCACAGATACGCAGTATTTT. Protein: CSVETGRGTSTDTQYF.